The present T cell receptor beta chain was sequenced within a study of blood T cell repertoires in COVID-19. In the original analysis: From reference gene primer amplification, estimates of nucleated cell counts were derived. The table came from immunoSEQ multiplex PCR; TCRdb's copy has only in-frame clones and leaves some out. V, J and clone size are those of that table, while D and trimming were read from the DNA. The repertoire has approximately 280,000 clones, 85% of them found once; the top ten carry 2% to 3%. This clone was seen a single time. The CDR3 has 15 amino acids. The V gene's germline CDR1 is SGHNT and CDR2 YYREEE (reference sequence). The V gene end was trimmed by 4 bases and the J gene end by 2 bases; junction bases not matched to a gene: 3.

The V and J genes are TRBV5-4 and TRBJ2-6, with 7 bases that match TRBD2. Sequencing used PBMCs or T cells enriched from blood (not recorded which). The receptor was derived from a woman between 50 and 59 years old who had recovered from COVID-19. The CDR3: CASSNGGTGANVLTF. The CDR3 coding sequence is TGTGCCAGCAGCAACGGGGGGACTGGGGCCAACGTCCTGACTTTC.